Below, 23 T cell receptor beta chains from the same sample are listed, as sequenced in a study of regulatory T cells in long-lasting Graves disease. The time point denotes: newly diagnosed GD, antithyroid drugs for less than 3 months. From RNA extracted from PBMCs, the TCR library was made. Libraries of TCR beta came from iRepertoire HTBI primers plus Arm-PCR of CDR3 regions. Each CDR3 protein gets one entry after TCRdb re-called the multiplex PCR reads with MiXCR. In the table there are approximately 490,000 distinct CDR3 sequences, 15% to 20% of which are singletons. The same data also went into a second study, on T cells in Graves' hyperthyroidism and ophthalmopathy.

Sequencing used peripheral blood mononuclear cells (PBMCs), obtained at new diagnosis, from a patient treated with antithyroid drugs. The receptor source for this set is a man aged 40-49 years with Graves disease.

The V call is TRBV28, the J call TRBJ1-5, with D uncertain. The V end lost 1 base, the J end lost 10 bases, and 20 bases lay between the germline ends. The CDR3 runs to 16 residues. Looked up from germline, CDR1 is MDHEN and CDR2 is SYDVKM. This CDR3 is CASSLSGVPHGEPQHF. CDR3 in DNA: TGTGCCAGCAGTTTATCGGGAGTACCTCATGGCGAACCCCAGCATTTT.

This clonotype was observed once. This rearrangement joins TRBV7-9 to TRBJ2-7; D is unresolved. The CDR3 loop spans 11 amino acids. The germline V gene has CDR1 SEHNR and CDR2 FQNEAQ (reference sequence). Trimming removed 6 bases at V and 2 bases at J, with 5 bases between. DNA of the CDR3: TGTGCCAGCAGGTCCACCTACGAGCAGTACTTC. It encodes CASRSTYEQYF. The full variable domain, completed using reference TRBV7-9 and TRBJ2-7, is DTGVSQNPRHKITKRGQNVTFRCDPISEHNRLYWYRQTLGQGPEFLTYFQNEAQLEKSRLLSDRFSAERPKGSFSTLEIQRTEQGDSAMYLCASRSTYEQYFGPGTRLTVT.

This chain uses TRBV7-9 with TRBJ2-1, with a possible D match to TRBD2 (7 bases). CDR1 and CDR2 (germline): SEHNR, FQNEAQ (reference sequence). The CDR3 contains 16 residues. V was clipped by 4 bases and J by 4 bases, with 17 bases between them. The chain's CDR3 is CASSSIRGARYNEQFF. CDR3 bases: TGTGCCAGCAGCTCCATCCGGGGGGCGAGATACAATGAGCAGTTCTTC.

This clonotype appeared many times. This sequence joins TRBV6-5 and TRBJ2-5; D call uncertain. The CDR3 length is 14 residues. CDR1 and CDR2 (germline): MNHEY, SVGAGI. Trimming removed 3 bases at V and 1 base at J, with 9 bases between. In DNA, the CDR3 is TGTGCCAGCAGTTATCGATTGAGCCAAGAGACCCAGTACTTC. Protein: CASSYRLSQETQYF.

This chain connects TRBV28 to TRBJ1-4; 7 positions match TRBD1. The length of the CDR3 is 16 residues. J was trimmed by 0 bases and V by 6 bases; bases with no gene match: 7. Germline V gives CDR1 MDHEN, CDR2 SYDVKM. DNA of the CDR3: TGTGCCAGCAGCGAGACAGGGCGAGCAACTAATGAAAAACTGTTTTTT. Residues: CASSETGRATNEKLFF. Drawing the rest from reference TRBV28 and TRBJ1-4, the complete variable domain is DVKVTQSSRYLVKRTGEKVFLECVQDMDHENMFWYRQDPGLGLRLIYFSYDVKMKEKGDIPEGYSVSREKKERFSLILESASTNQTSMYLCASSETGRATNEKLFFGSGTQLSVL.

This clonotype was detected many times. This chain links TRBV28 with TRBJ2-1, with 8 bases lining up with TRBD2. The CDR3 totals 16 residues. V was clipped by 2 bases and J by 6 bases; unmatched bases: 9. The germline gives CDR1 MDHEN, CDR2 SYDVKM. The CDR3 DNA is TGTGCCAGCAGTTTAAGGGGCGGGAGGCCCTCCAATGAGCAGTTCTTC. Translating it yields CASSLRGGRPSNEQFF.

This clonotype occurred many times. This rearrangement joins TRBV2 to TRBJ2-7, with D perhaps TRBD1 (6 bases). There are 12 residues in the CDR3. Germline V gene data show CDR1 as SNHLY and CDR2 as FYNNEI. The V end was cut by 8 bases, the J end by 2 bases, with 10 bases between. In DNA form, the CDR3 reads TGTGCCAGCGACAGACAGGCCTACGAGCAGTACTTC. Translated: CASDRQAYEQYF.

This clonotype was observed a handful of times. This chain links TRBV4-2 with TRBJ2-7; D possibly uses TRBD1 or TRBD2 (5 bases each). The CDR3 consists of 15 residues. Looked up from germline, CDR1 is LGHNA and CDR2 is YNFKEQ. V lost 2 bases to trimming and J lost 0 bases, with 11 bases between them. The CDR3, as DNA: TGTGCCAGCAGCCAATTCGAGGGGAGCTCCTACGAGCAGTACTTC. It encodes CASSQFEGSSYEQYF.

The V gene is TRBV7-9, the J gene TRBJ2-2; D possibly corresponds to TRBD2 (5 bases). The germline V gene has CDR1 SEHNR and CDR2 FQNEAQ (reference sequence). The CDR3 sequence is 10 residues long. Trimming took off 10 bases at V and 17 bases at J, with 17 bases between the two ends. The CDR3 sequence is CATRGQGYFF. CDR3 nucleotides: TGTGCCACCAGAGGGCAAGGGTACTTTTTT.

This clonotype showed up just a few times. In this CDR3 the conserved last residue, phenylalanine or tryptophan, is missing, so a read error is likely. V and J are TRBV20-1 and TRBJ2-1, with 11 bases identical to TRBD2. The germline V gene has CDR1 DFQATT and CDR2 SNEGSKA (reference sequence). Losses at the gene ends were 3 bases for V and 3 bases for J; bases not matched to a gene: 4. CDR3 size: 15 residues. The CDR3 DNA sequence: TGCAGTGCTAGTCGGCTAGCGGGAGGCTACAATGAGCAGTTCCTC. It is translated as CSASRLAGGYNEQFL.

As to this clonotype: A read error is possible here, since a much larger clone lies one base away. The J gene is TRBJ1-4, the V gene TRBV11-2; the D is unclear. Germline values: CDR1 SGHAT, CDR2 FQNNGV. CDR3 length: 11 amino acids. The CDR3 is CASSYYEELFF. For the CDR3, the DNA is TGTGCCAGCAGCTATTATGAAGAACTGTTTTTT.

This clonotype was found many times. The chain joins TRBV20-1 to TRBJ1-2; maybe TRBD1 (6 bases). CDR3 length: 15 amino acids. Trimming shortened V by 6 bases and J by 0 bases, and 17 bases separated the two germline ends. CDR1 DFQATT and CDR2 SNEGSKA come from the germline V gene (reference sequence). DNA for the CDR3: TGCAGTGCGCGGCCAGGGGAAAAGTCTAACTATGGCTACACCTTC. Encoded protein: CSARPGEKSNYGYTF.

This clonotype was recorded at least ten times. V usage is TRBV10-3 and J usage is TRBJ1-1, with a tentative D call TRBD1 (5 bases). In germline, CDR1 is ENHRY, CDR2 SYGVKD. Trimming pared 1 base from V and 4 bases from J, leaving 13 bases between. The length of the CDR3 is 15 residues. The CDR3 loop reads CAISEFWGSVTEAFF. DNA for the CDR3: TGTGCCATCAGTGAGTTTTGGGGGTCGGTCACTGAAGCTTTCTTT.

This clonotype has a count of ten or more. This chain links TRBV28 with TRBJ1-1, with a possible D match to TRBD1 (5 bases). Trimming left V 8 bases short and J 1 base short, with 5 bases between. The CDR3 has 11 residues. Germline CDR1 MDHEN, CDR2 SYDVKM. This CDR3 reads CASQGNTEAFF. CDR3 nucleotides: TGTGCCAGCCAGGGGAACACTGAAGCTTTCTTT.

This clonotype was recorded many times. The chain links TRBV11-2 to TRBJ2-3; D gene ambiguous. The DNA end is more similar to TRBJ2-5, so the J call may be wrong. The germline V gene has CDR1 SGHAT and CDR2 FQNNGV. The CDR3 extends over 13 amino acids. CDR3 DNA sequence: TGTGCCAGCAGCTCAGACCGTGGGAAGACCCAGTACTTC. This codes for CASSSDRGKTQYF.

This clonotype was detected ten times or more. The chain couples TRBV28 to TRBJ2-3; maybe TRBD2 (7 bases). V was pared by 1 base and J by 2 bases, with 10 bases between. The CDR3 is 15 amino acids. CDR1 and CDR2 (germline): MDHEN, SYDVKM. DNA of the CDR3: TGTGCCAGCAGTTTATTGGGGGGGCCCACAGATACGCAGTATTTT. It specifies CASSLLGGPTDTQYF.

This chain uses TRBV29-1 with TRBJ2-7; TRBD1 agrees at 7 bases. The CDR3 is 12 residues long. Trimming took 5 bases from V and 2 from J; bases not matched to a gene: 3. In germline, CDR1 is SQVTM, CDR2 ANQGSEA. The CDR3 DNA is TGCAGCGTTTGGGACAGTACCTACGAGCAGTACTTC. It specifies CSVWDSTYEQYF.

In this sample, this clonotype turned up many times. The genes are TRBV20-1 and TRBJ1-5; the match to TRBD1 covers 7 bases. Germline V CDR1 and CDR2: DFQATT, SNEGSKA (reference sequence). CDR3 size: 16 residues. The V segment lost 5 bases and the J segment 5 bases; nucleotides outside the gene matches: 15. DNA of the CDR3: TGCAGTGCTTCAAACGACAGGGAAGCCACTGATCAGCCCCAGCATTTT. Translating gives CSASNDREATDQPQHF.

This clonotype was recorded at least ten times. This chain joins TRBV7-2 and TRBJ1-5, with a weak D call TRBD1 (5 bases). V was trimmed by 0 bases and J by 2 bases, leaving 8 bases between them. The CDR3 covers 15 residues. The germline V gene has CDR1 SGHTA and CDR2 FQGNSA. CDR3 loop: CASSLATGGNQPQHF. CDR3 sequence (DNA): TGTGCCAGCAGCTTAGCAACGGGGGGCAATCAGCCCCAGCATTTT.

This clonotype appeared many times. The chain uses TRBV6-1 and TRBJ2-2, with D uncertain. In germline, CDR1 is MNHNS, CDR2 SASEGT. The V gene lost 8 bases and the J gene lost 6 bases, with 19 bases spanning the gap. The CDR3 has 15 residues. As DNA, the CDR3 is TGTGCCAGCTTCCGTGACCTTAACAAGGCCGGGGAGCTGTTTTTT. The encoded protein is CASFRDLNKAGELFF.

The chain uses TRBV6-1 and TRBJ1-3, with unresolved D. The CDR3 loop spans 14 amino acids. V shed 10 bases and J shed 0 bases, with 13 bases lying between them. Germline CDR1 MNHNS, CDR2 SASEGT. The CDR3: CAIKGVGSGNTIYF. Here the CDR3 DNA reads TGTGCCATCAAGGGTGTCGGCTCTGGAAACACCATATATTTT.

This clonotype was seen many times. The chain joins TRBV2 to TRBJ1-1, with D uncertain. Trimming pared 6 bases from V and 4 bases from J, leaving 12 bases between. Germline CDR1 and CDR2: SNHLY and FYNNEI. CDR3 length equals 13 residues. The CDR3 is CASRERQVTEAFF. In nucleotides, the CDR3 is TGTGCCAGCAGGGAACGCCAGGTCACTGAAGCTTTCTTT.

The CDR3 DNA is TGTGCCTGGAGTGTAGGGCAGAATAATTCACCCCTCCACTTT. The encoded protein is CAWSVGQNNSPLHF. This sequence joins TRBV30 and TRBJ1-6; D unresolved. V was pared by 0 bases and J by 5 bases, with 8 bases between. The CDR3 extends over 14 amino acids. The V gene's germline CDR1 is GTSNPN and CDR2 SVGIG (reference sequence). Full variable domain (remainder filled in from reference TRBV30 and TRBJ1-6): SQTIHQWPATLVQPVGSPLSLECTVEGTSNPNLYWYRQAAGRGLQLLFYSVGIGQISSEVPQNLSASRPQDRQFILSSKKLLLSDSGFYLCAWSVGQNNSPLHFGNGTRLTVT.